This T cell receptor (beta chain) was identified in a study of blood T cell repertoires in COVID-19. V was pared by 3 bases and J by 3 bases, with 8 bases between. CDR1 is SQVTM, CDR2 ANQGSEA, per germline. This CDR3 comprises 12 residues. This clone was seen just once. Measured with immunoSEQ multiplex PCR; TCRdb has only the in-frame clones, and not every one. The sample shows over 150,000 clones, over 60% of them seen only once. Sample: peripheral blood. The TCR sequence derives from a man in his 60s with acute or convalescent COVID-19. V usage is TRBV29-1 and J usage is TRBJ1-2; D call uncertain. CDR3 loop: CSVDGLDYGYTF. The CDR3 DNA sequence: TGCAGCGTTGACGGGTTGGACTATGGCTACACCTTC.